The clone carrying this TCR beta chain was seen a single time. The antigen is not known. Profiling relied on immunoSEQ multiplex PCR, and the TCRdb table lists in-frame clones only, not all of them. Here the sample spans approximately 28,000 clones, 84% being singletons. The CDR3 consists of 14 residues. In germline, CDR1 is MNHEY, CDR2 SVGAGI. In three donor pairs, unstimulated naive, memory, effector memory and TEMRA subsets were sequenced. The sample originates from a study of siplizumab effects on memory and regulatory T cells. General study points: A mean of approximately 70% of mappable alloreactive CD4+ clones were Treg-derived with siplizumab, compared with 26.9% in controls. Neither a naive nor a memory phenotype was assignable to roughly 75-97% of proliferating CD4+ or CD8+ clones. Memory T cells appeared less diverse than naive cells, which seemed to contribute substantially to alloresponse.

The sample taken for sequencing was memory CD4+ T cells sorted from blood. This TCR was sampled from a human donor in good health. J is TRBJ2-2 and V is TRBV6-5; the D is unclear. CDR3 nucleotide sequence: TGTGCAACCTGGGCAGACGGTAACACCGGGGAGCTGTTTTTT. This gives the protein CATWADGNTGELFF.